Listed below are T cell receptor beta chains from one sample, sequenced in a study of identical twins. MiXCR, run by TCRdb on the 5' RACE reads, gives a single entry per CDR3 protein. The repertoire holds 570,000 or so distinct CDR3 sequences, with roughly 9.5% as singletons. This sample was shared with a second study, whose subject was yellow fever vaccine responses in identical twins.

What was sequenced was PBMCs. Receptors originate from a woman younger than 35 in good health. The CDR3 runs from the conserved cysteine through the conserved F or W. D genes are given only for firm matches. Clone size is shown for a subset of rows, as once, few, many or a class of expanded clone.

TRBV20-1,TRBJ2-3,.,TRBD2,CSARHGGAGTDTQYF,TGCAGTGCTAGACACGGGGGGGCCGGCACAGATACGCAGTATTTT
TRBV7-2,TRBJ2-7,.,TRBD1,CASSLGRGNPYEQYF,TGTGCCAGCAGCTTAGGCAGGGGGAATCCCTACGAGCAGTACTTC
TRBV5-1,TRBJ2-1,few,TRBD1,CASSSNTGVHGEQFF,TGCGCCAGCAGCTCTAATACAGGGGTCCATGGTGAGCAGTTCTTC
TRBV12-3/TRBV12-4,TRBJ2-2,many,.,CASSGPSGELFF,TGTGCCAGCAGTGGACCCTCCGGGGAGCTGTTTTTT
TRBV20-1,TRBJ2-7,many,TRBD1,CSARADRKPYEQYF,TGCAGTGCTAGGGCGGACAGGAAGCCCTACGAGCAGTACTTC
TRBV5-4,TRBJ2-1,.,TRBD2,CASSHQKLAGLYEQFF,TGTGCCAGCAGCCACCAAAAACTAGCGGGGCTCTATGAGCAGTTCTTC
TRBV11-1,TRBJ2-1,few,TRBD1,CASSSRRTGRLETNEQFF,TGTGCCAGCAGCTCACGTAGGACAGGGAGGTTAGAGACCAATGAGCAGTTCTTC
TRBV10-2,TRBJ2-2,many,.,CASTYRNTGELFF,TGCGCCAGCACCTACAGGAACACCGGGGAGCTGTTTTTT
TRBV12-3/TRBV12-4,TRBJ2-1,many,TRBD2,CASRTSGHNEQFF,TGTGCCAGCAGGACTAGCGGACACAATGAGCAGTTCTTC
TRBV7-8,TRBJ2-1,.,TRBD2,CASSRLATYNEQFF,TGTGCCAGCAGTCGACTAGCTACCTACAATGAGCAGTTCTTC
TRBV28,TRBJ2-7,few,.,CASSHLTSLGRDEQYF,TGTGCCAGCAGTCACCTAACTAGTTTAGGACGGGACGAGCAGTACTTC
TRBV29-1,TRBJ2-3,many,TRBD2,CSVVGSGGGSDTQYF,TGCAGCGTTGTCGGTAGCGGCGGGGGGTCCGATACGCAGTATTTT
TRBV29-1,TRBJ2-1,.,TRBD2,CSVGGGAGNEQFF,TGCAGCGTTGGCGGGGGGGCAGGCAATGAGCAGTTCTTC
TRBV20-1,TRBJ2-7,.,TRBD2,CSAREGASGMTYEQYF,TGCAGTGCTAGAGAGGGGGCTAGCGGGATGACCTACGAGCAGTACTTC
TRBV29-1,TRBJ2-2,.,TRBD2,CSVLAGLNTGELFF,TGCAGCGTGCTAGCGGGTTTGAACACCGGGGAGCTGTTTTTT
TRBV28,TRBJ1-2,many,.,CASSPWGQNYGYTF,TGTGCCAGCAGTCCGTGGGGCCAGAACTATGGCTACACCTTC
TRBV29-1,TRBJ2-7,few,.,CSVSIDRGSYEQYF,TGCAGCGTCAGTATAGATAGGGGCTCCTACGAGCAGTACTTC
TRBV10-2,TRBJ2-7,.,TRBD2,CASMGLAGLPYEQYF,TGCGCCAGCATGGGACTAGCGGGACTTCCATACGAGCAGTACTTC
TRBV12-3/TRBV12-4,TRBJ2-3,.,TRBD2,CASRGLAGATTDTQYF,TGTGCCAGCAGAGGACTAGCGGGGGCGACCACAGATACGCAGTATTTT
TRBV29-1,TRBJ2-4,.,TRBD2,CSVGFGLAGDIQYF,TGCAGCGTTGGGTTCGGACTAGCGGGGGACATTCAGTACTTC
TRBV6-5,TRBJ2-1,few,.,CASSYRGTVQLGEQFF,TGTGCCAGCAGTTATCGCGGGACAGTGCAATTGGGGGAGCAGTTCTTC
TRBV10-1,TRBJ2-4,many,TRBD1,CASSGQGSKNIQYF,TGCGCCAGCAGTGGACAGGGTAGCAAAAACATTCAGTACTTC
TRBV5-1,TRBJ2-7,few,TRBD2,CTSSLVVAGTYEQYF,TGCACCAGCAGCTTGGTGGTAGCGGGAACCTACGAGCAGTACTTC
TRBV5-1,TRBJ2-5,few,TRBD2,CASSWTSGQETQYF,TGCGCCAGCAGCTGGACTAGCGGACAAGAGACCCAGTACTTC
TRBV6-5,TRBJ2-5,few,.,CASSYSAIQETQYF,TGTGCCAGCAGTTACTCGGCGATCCAAGAGACCCAGTACTTC
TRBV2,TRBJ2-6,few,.,CASSEVRRSSGANVLTF,TGTGCCAGCAGTGAAGTAAGGCGGAGCTCTGGGGCCAACGTCCTGACTTTC
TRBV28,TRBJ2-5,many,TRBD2,CASRGAGEETQYF,TGTGCCAGCAGGGGAGCGGGAGAGGAGACCCAGTACTTC